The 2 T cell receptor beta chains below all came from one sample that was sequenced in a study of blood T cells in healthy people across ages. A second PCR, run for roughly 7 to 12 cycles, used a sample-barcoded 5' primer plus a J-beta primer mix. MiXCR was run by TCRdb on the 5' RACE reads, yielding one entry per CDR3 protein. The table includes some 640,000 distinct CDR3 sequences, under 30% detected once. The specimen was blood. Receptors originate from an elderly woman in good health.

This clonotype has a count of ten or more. The CDR3 region is CASSWGQGVSGYTF. The CDR3 coding sequence is TGTGCCAGCAGCTGGGGACAGGGCGTTTCTGGCTACACCTTC. This chain joins TRBV5-6 and TRBJ1-2; 9 positions agree with TRBD1. The CDR3 is 14 amino acids. Germline CDR1 is SGHDT and CDR2 is YYEEEE. The V segment lost 3 bases and the J segment 7 bases; nucleotides outside the gene matches: 7. Looking up the rest from reference TRBV5-6 and TRBJ1-2 gives the full variable domain: DAGVTQSPTHLIKTRGQQVTLRCSPKSGHDTVSWYQQALGQGPQFIFQYYEEEERQRGNFPDRFSGHQFPNYSSELNVNALLLGDSALYLCASSWGQGVSGYTFGSGTRLTVV.

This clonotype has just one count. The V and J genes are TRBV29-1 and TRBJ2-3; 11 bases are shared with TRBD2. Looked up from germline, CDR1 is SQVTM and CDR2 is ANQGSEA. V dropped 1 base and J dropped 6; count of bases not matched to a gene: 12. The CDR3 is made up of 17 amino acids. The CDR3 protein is CSVEGLVLSGRVDTQYF. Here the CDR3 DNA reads TGCAGCGTTGAAGGCCTGGTCCTTAGCGGGAGGGTGGATACGCAGTATTTT.